The T cell receptor beta chain under discussion was sequenced for a study of T cells expressing NK-cell markers (dated by TCRdb to about 2020). Some background on the complete study: Seven or eight donors provided sorted CD3+CD56+NKG2C+, CD3+CD56+NKG2C- and CD3+CD56-NKG2C+ T-cell subsets, whose TCR beta-chain repertoires were profiled. Of the eight sequenced donors, seven were found to be HCMV-seropositive and one was found to be HCMV-seronegative. All eight donors whose samples were sequenced were randomly selected healthy volunteers, three of them men and five women. Libraries were sequenced as 2 x 150 bp reads on Illumina HiSeq 2000/2500, MiSeq or NextSeq.

To determine HCMV serostatus, a commercial ELISA kit was used to detect HCMV-specific IgG in serum. Ficoll density gradient centrifugation was used to isolate peripheral blood mononuclear cells from blood. The CDR3 numbers 13 residues from cysteine through phenylalanine. No DNA has been recorded. TCRdb lists the instrument as Illumina HiSeq 2000. 5'RACE template switching, by which a universal primer site and unique molecular identifiers were added, was used to make TCR beta cDNA libraries. Priming for cDNA synthesis came from the TCR beta constant segment, and two successive PCR amplification steps followed. In the paper's pipeline: MIGEC was used to demultiplex reads and group reads by UMI, and MiTCR was used to assemble and quantify clonotypes. Only TCR cDNA sequences supported by at least two reads were kept to exclude erroneous sequences. The tcR package was used for downstream repertoire analysis, and clonotypes were matched across fractions by CDR3 nucleotide sequence plus V segment. VDJmatch was used to annotate antigen specificity against VDJdb, with one amino acid substitution in CDR3 permitted. Based on TCRdb reprocessing of the reads, there is one entry per CDR3 protein sequence, and DNA is missing. Here the V and J calls rest on TCRdb's processing, not on the authors' analysis. This sample's records show 90,000 to 130,000 distinct CDR3 sequences. Of the sample, around 20% is held by the ten largest clones.

Points on this clonotype: The target of this receptor is not known.

The investigation overall reported the following: In six donors, the dominant CD3+CD56+NKG2C+ clonotypes were among the top 10 CD8+ clonotypes and accounted for about 1.0-7.0% of CD8+ T cells. Whether the expanded NKG2C-expressing T cell clones were specific for HCMV antigens was left unclear. Those dominant clonotypes were again the most abundant among CD3+CD56-NKG2C+ cells in a few donors, at roughly 25-65%.

The clonotype comes from a woman aged 18 to 75 in good health. The material sequenced was blood T cells: a sorted CD56 or NKG2C T cell subset, CD4+ or CD8+ T cells, or bulk PBMC T cells (not recorded which). Recombination connected TRBV12-3 or TRBV12-4 to TRBJ1-1. The encoded CDR3 is CASSLGQFTEAFF.